These 5 T cell receptor beta chains came from one sample sequenced in a study of spatial heterogeneity in lung cancer. Regarding time point: sample taken at primary tumor resection. Unsorted whole RNA samples from tumor, nontumor lung or frozen PBMC were sequenced. TCRdb re-analysed the 5' RACE reads in MiXCR, keeping a single row per CDR3 protein. Of tens of thousands of distinct CDR3 sequences in the sample, around 5.2% were seen once. The source was PBMCs, collected at surgery. All receptors come from a female donor with early-stage non-small cell lung cancer.

This chain joins TRBV5-6 and TRBJ2-7; 12 bases are shared with TRBD2. Trimming removed 5 bases from V and 3 bases from J; junction bases left unmatched: 3. Looked up from germline, CDR1 is SGHDT and CDR2 is YYEEEE. The CDR3 is made up of 14 amino acids. This CDR3 is CASSWTSGNYEQYF. CDR3 DNA: TGTGCCAGCAGTTGGACTAGCGGGAACTACGAGCAGTACTTC.

The count of this clonotype is one. This may come from a read error, since a much larger clone is one base off. V gene TRBV7-2 combines with J gene TRBJ1-2; the D gene is possibly TRBD1 (6 bases). This CDR3 comprises 13 residues. Per the germline V gene, CDR1 is SGHTA and CDR2 is FQGNSA. The CDR3 DNA follows: TGTGCCAACAGCTTAGACAGGAACTATGGCTACACCTTC. Its protein is CANSLDRNYGYTF.

This clonotype has at least ten counts. CDR3 in DNA: TGCAGTGCCGAGATTGCCAGGGGGGACACTGAAGCTTTCTTT. This gives the protein CSAEIARGDTEAFF. This chain connects TRBV20-1 to TRBJ1-1, with 7 bases matching TRBD1. V shed 6 bases and J 3 bases; nucleotides not matched to a gene: 10. This CDR3 region has 14 residues. CDR1 is DFQATT and CDR2 is SNEGSKA in the germline V gene (reference sequence).

This clonotype has at least ten counts. The CDR3 protein is CASSVPARYNSPLHF. The CDR3 DNA follows: TGTGCCAGCAGTGTTCCGGCTCGGTATAATTCACCCCTCCACTTT. This chain links TRBV28 with TRBJ1-6; D is uncertain. The CDR3 is 15 residues long. Trimming took 5 bases from V and 4 from J, leaving 12 bases between them. CDR1 is MDHEN and CDR2 is SYDVKM in the germline V gene.

This clonotype was counted ten times or more. The chain has TRBV28 and TRBJ2-3; the D is unclear. The V gene's germline CDR1 is MDHEN and CDR2 SYDVKM. CDR3 size: 16 residues. V lost 3 bases and J 2 bases, leaving 15 bases between the germline ends. The CDR3 region is CASSFIPLLNTDTQYF. The DNA of the CDR3 is TGTGCCAGCAGTTTTATTCCTCTCCTCAACACAGATACGCAGTATTTT.